Listed here are 30 T cell receptor beta chains from one sample, sequenced in a study of T cell responses to AZD1222 COVID-19 vaccine. Only in-frame clones appear in the TCRdb table, and some are missing; sequencing was by immunoSEQ multiplex PCR. The table has 100,000 to 150,000 clones, about 86% seen once. Sequencing used peripheral blood, obtained on day 0 of AZD1222 vaccination. Source of these receptors: an adult in good health.

The rearrangement links TRBV5-4 to TRBJ2-3, with D uncertain. Trimming left V 0 bases short and J 4 bases short, with 6 bases between. This CDR3 comprises 13 residues. Germline values: CDR1 SGHNT, CDR2 YYREEE (reference sequence). CDR3 residues: CASSLVDADTQYF. For the CDR3, the DNA is TGTGCCAGCAGCTTGGTAGACGCAGATACGCAGTATTTT.

V gene TRBV12-5 combines with J gene TRBJ2-1; 13 nucleotides match TRBD2. Trimming at V came to 5 bases and at J to 8 bases, leaving 6 bases not matched to a gene. The germline gives CDR1 LGHNT, CDR2 FRNRAP. This CDR3 spans 15 amino acids. The CDR3 loop is CASGTTSGGGYEQFF. The CDR3 coding sequence is TGTGCTAGTGGTACTACTAGCGGGGGGGGCTATGAGCAGTTCTTC. Together with reference TRBV12-5 and TRBJ2-1, the CDR3 gives the full variable domain: DARVTQTPRHKVTEMGQEVTMRCQPILGHNTVFWYRQTMMQGLELLAYFRNRAPLDDSGMPKDRFSAEMPDATLATLKIQPSEPRDSAVYFCASGTTSGGGYEQFFGPGTRLTVL.

The sample holds a few counts of this clone. V usage is TRBV5-6 and J usage is TRBJ1-2; D call uncertain. Germline CDR1 SGHDT, CDR2 YYEEEE. Trimming left V 0 bases short and J 4 bases short, with 10 bases between. This CDR3 contains 14 residues. The CDR3: CASSLAGVGYGYTF. CDR3 DNA sequence: TGTGCCAGCAGCTTGGCTGGGGTTGGCTATGGCTACACCTTC.

J is TRBJ1-2 and V is TRBV13; 9 bases align to TRBD1. This CDR3 contains 13 residues. The V segment lost 2 bases and the J segment 8 bases; nucleotides outside the gene matches: 3. Germline values: CDR1 PRHDT, CDR2 FYEKMQ (reference sequence). The CDR3 loop is CASSLRDRDGYTF. CDR3 bases: TGTGCCAGCAGCTTAAGGGACAGGGACGGCTACACCTTC.

This chain joins TRBV11-2 and TRBJ1-2; D remains ambiguous. The germline gives CDR1 SGHAT, CDR2 FQNNGV. The ends were cut back, 0 bases at V and 4 bases at J, with 9 bases in the middle. The CDR3 spans 14 residues. CDR3 coding DNA: TGTGCCAGCAGCTTAGATCGTTGGGCCTATGGCTACACCTTC. Amino acid sequence: CASSLDRWAYGYTF.

The chain couples TRBV6-2 or TRBV6-3 to TRBJ2-1; weak D call: TRBD2 (6 bases). The CDR3 is 16 residues long. CDR1 is MNHEY, CDR2 SVGEGT, per germline. V shed 4 bases and J shed 3 bases, with 16 bases lying between them. The CDR3 spells CASSSVPPGDYNEQFF. CDR3 in DNA: TGTGCCAGCAGTTCCGTCCCCCCGGGGGACTACAATGAGCAGTTCTTC.

For the CDR3, the DNA is TGTGCCTGGACCACGACAGGGGGTAATTCACCCCTCCACTTT. Its protein is CAWTTTGGNSPLHF. J is TRBJ1-6 and V is TRBV30; 9 nucleotides agree with TRBD1. Trimming removed 4 bases from V and 6 bases from J; junction bases left unmatched: 4. The germline V gene encodes CDR1 GTSNPN and CDR2 SVGIG (reference sequence). The CDR3 is 14 amino acids.

This chain joins TRBV6-5 and TRBJ1-2; D may be TRBD1 (5 bases). The CDR3 extends over 14 amino acids. Trimming shortened V by 7 bases and J by 5 bases, and 17 bases separated the two germline ends. Germline CDR1 MNHEY, CDR2 SVGAGI. CDR3 bases: TGTGCCAGCAAGGCGGGGGTCGGAGTTTATGGCTACACCTTC. As protein: CASKAGVGVYGYTF.

The gene calls are TRBV7-7 and TRBJ1-1; D is possibly TRBD1 (5 bases). The V gene lost 8 bases and the J gene lost 2 bases, with 18 bases spanning the gap. The CDR3 is made up of 15 amino acids. The germline CDR1 and CDR2 sequences are SSHAT and FNYEAQ (reference sequence). CDR3 sequence reads: CASRWGWGENTEAFF. In DNA, the CDR3 is TGTGCCAGCCGCTGGGGTTGGGGGGAAAACACTGAAGCTTTCTTT.

The gene calls are TRBV19 and TRBJ1-5; tentatively, D is TRBD1 (5 bases). The CDR3 contains 16 residues. V was pared by 3 bases and J by 2 bases, with 14 bases between. Germline values: CDR1 LNHDA, CDR2 SQIVND (reference sequence). CDR3 sequence (DNA): TGTGCCAGTAGTATTAGGGCAGGGCCTGGCAATCAGCCCCAGCATTTT. Its protein product is CASSIRAGPGNQPQHF.

The gene calls are TRBV27 and TRBJ2-7, with D possibly being TRBD1 (6 bases). V lost 4 bases, J lost 5 bases, and 15 bases lay in between. The CDR3 consists of 14 residues. Germline-derived CDR1 and CDR2 are MNHEY and SMNVEV (reference sequence). The DNA of the CDR3 is TGTGCCAGCAGTTACGTCAGGGGTAGTGACGAGCAGTACTTC. Protein sequence: CASSYVRGSDEQYF.

The chain has TRBV7-8 and TRBJ2-2, with D possibly matching TRBD2 (5 bases). Germline lookup yields CDR1 SGHVS and CDR2 FQNEAQ. V was clipped by 5 bases and J by 7 bases, with 20 bases between them. CDR3 length equals 16 residues. In nucleotides, the CDR3 is TGTGCCAGCAGCCAAGGACGGGCCCGGGAAAGCGGGGAGCTGTTTTTT. It translates to CASSQGRARESGELFF. The full variable domain, completed using reference TRBV7-8 and TRBJ2-2, is GAGVSQSPRYKVAKRGQDVALRCDPISGHVSLFWYQQALGQGPEFLTYFQNEAQLDKSGLPSDRFFAERPEGSVSTLKIQRTQQEDSAVYLCASSQGRARESGELFFGEGSRLTVL.

The chain has TRBV6-5 and TRBJ1-1; D is perhaps TRBD1 (5 bases). Trimming pared 6 bases from V and 6 bases from J, leaving 20 bases between. Germline V gene sequence: CDR1 MNHEY, CDR2 SVGAGI. The CDR3 runs 15 residues. As DNA, the CDR3 is TGTGCCAGCAGCGGGGACTCCGGGGGGTCCTCTGAAGCTTTCTTT. As protein: CASSGDSGGSSEAFF.

The rearrangement uses TRBV5-1 and TRBJ2-5, with 9 nucleotides matching TRBD2. The junction had 6 bases not matched to a gene; V was cut back by 4 bases and J by 5 bases. Germline V lookup: CDR1 SGHRS, CDR2 YFSETQ. The CDR3 loop spans 14 amino acids. Here the CDR3 DNA reads TGCGCCAGCAGCGCTAGCGGGATTGAGGAGACCCAGTACTTC. It yields the protein CASSASGIEETQYF.

V gene TRBV9 combines with J gene TRBJ2-3, with D maybe TRBD2 (5 bases). V was trimmed by 4 bases and J by 0 bases, leaving 12 bases between them. CDR1 is SGDLS, CDR2 YYNGEE, per germline. This CDR3 has 15 amino acids. The CDR3 sequence: CASSPGSVSTDTQYF. DNA of the CDR3: TGTGCCAGCAGCCCCGGTAGCGTCAGCACAGATACGCAGTATTTT.

V and J are TRBV24-1 and TRBJ2-5, with D perhaps given as TRBD1 or TRBD2 (5 bases each). Trimming left V 1 base short and J 3 bases short, with 23 bases between. The CDR3 length is 19 residues. Germline V gives CDR1 KGHDR, CDR2 SFDVKD. Here the CDR3 reads CATSDLVRDGPGPEETQYF. As DNA, the CDR3 is TGTGCCACCAGTGATTTAGTCCGGGATGGACCGGGACCCGAAGAGACCCAGTACTTC.

The chain employs TRBV9 and TRBJ1-1; TRBD1 is a possible D gene (5 bases). Germline V gene sequence: CDR1 SGDLS, CDR2 YYNGEE. CDR3 length equals 12 residues. Trimming left V 4 bases short and J 6 bases short, with 10 bases between. Written as DNA, the CDR3 is TGTGCCAGCAGCAGGGACGAGGCTGAAGCTTTCTTT. The encoded protein is CASSRDEAEAFF.

The chain recombines TRBV10-3 with TRBJ1-1; possible D gene TRBD1, 6 bases. Trimming left V 0 bases short and J 1 base short, with 12 bases between. The CDR3 spans 16 residues. Germline CDR1 reads ENHRY; CDR2 reads SYGVKD. The CDR3 region is CAISESKGHPNTEAFF. DNA for the CDR3: TGTGCCATCAGTGAGTCCAAGGGACATCCGAACACTGAAGCTTTCTTT.

V usage is TRBV7-9 and J usage is TRBJ2-1; 7 nucleotides align to TRBD2. V lost 5 bases to trimming and J lost 5 bases; unmatched junction nucleotides: 9. The CDR3 is 15 amino acids. The germline V gene encodes CDR1 SEHNR and CDR2 FQNEAQ (reference sequence). The chain's CDR3 is CASSRRGLDDNEQFF. As DNA, the CDR3 is TGTGCCAGCAGCCGCCGTGGACTAGACGACAATGAGCAGTTCTTC.

V usage is TRBV12-1 and J usage is TRBJ2-1; TRBD2, the D gene given by the table, was not confirmed from the DNA. TRBV12-1 is designated a pseudogene. The CDR3 spans 16 residues. This chain's CDR3 is CASSFFRGGLSFEQFF. The CDR3 DNA reads TGTGCCAGCAGCTTTTTTAGGGGGGGCCTATCGTTTGAGCAGTTCTTC.

The rearrangement joins TRBV5-5 to TRBJ1-2, with D possibly TRBD1 on 5 matching bases. Germline CDR1 is SGHKS and CDR2 is YYEKEE (reference sequence). This CDR3 has 13 amino acids. Deletions cut 2 bases from V and 8 bases from J, with 13 bases between. The CDR3 sequence: CASSFDSYGGYTF. CDR3 bases: TGTGCCAGCAGCTTCGACAGTTATGGAGGCTACACCTTC.

This chain connects TRBV10-3 to TRBJ2-1, with D possibly TRBD2 on 5 matching bases. This CDR3 has 15 amino acids. Per the germline V gene, CDR1 is ENHRY and CDR2 is SYGVKD. With 4 bases removed from V and 5 bases from J, the gap between germline ends came to 15 bases. The CDR3 region is CAISGVASANNEQFF. The CDR3 coding sequence is TGTGCCATCAGTGGCGTAGCGTCGGCCAACAATGAGCAGTTCTTC.

The sample holds one count of this clone. The chain carries TRBV2 and TRBJ2-5, with 8 bases fitting TRBD2. With V trimmed by 6 bases and J by 3 bases, 3 bases remained unmatched. The CDR3 contains 13 residues. Looked up from germline, CDR1 is SNHLY and CDR2 is FYNNEI. The CDR3 sequence: CASRMTSEETQYF. The CDR3 DNA reads TGTGCCAGCAGGATGACTAGCGAAGAGACCCAGTACTTC.

The chain couples TRBV6-5 to TRBJ1-2; a weak D match, TRBD1 (5 bases). The CDR3 is 14 amino acids. Germline V CDR1 and CDR2: MNHEY, SVGAGI. The germline V and J ends were trimmed by 5 bases and 0 bases, with 10 bases remaining between them. CDR3 loop: CASSPTVSNYGYTF. CDR3 nucleotides: TGTGCCAGCAGTCCGACAGTCTCTAACTATGGCTACACCTTC.

The V and J genes are TRBV18 and TRBJ1-1; D uncertain. The ends were cut back, 5 bases at V and 1 base at J, with 8 bases in the middle. From germline, CDR1 is KGHSH and CDR2 LQKENI. The CDR3 is made up of 13 amino acids. CDR3 amino acids: CASSVGGNTEAFF. The CDR3 coding sequence is TGTGCCAGCTCAGTTGGAGGGAACACTGAAGCTTTCTTT.

This clone was seen repeatedly, ten times or more. This chain connects TRBV7-9 to TRBJ2-7, with TRBD1 matching 8 bases. The ends lost 5 bases at V and 5 bases at J; junction bases unmatched: 8. This CDR3 is 14 amino acids long. Germline V gives CDR1 SEHNR, CDR2 FQNEAQ (reference sequence). CDR3 nucleotides: TGTGCCAGCAGCGGACAGGGAGTCTTCGACGAGCAGTACTTC. It codes for CASSGQGVFDEQYF.

The chain couples TRBV7-9 to TRBJ2-7; D gene ambiguous. From germline, CDR1 is SEHNR and CDR2 FQNEAQ (reference sequence). V lost 5 bases to trimming and J lost 4 bases, with 6 bases between them. CDR3 length: 11 amino acids. The CDR3 protein is CASSVIYEQYF. CDR3 nucleotide sequence: TGTGCCAGCAGCGTCATATACGAGCAGTACTTC.

The V call is TRBV6-2 or TRBV6-3, the J call TRBJ1-5; D gene unclear. The CDR3 has 15 residues. The V end lost 2 bases, the J end lost 4 bases, and 12 bases lay between the germline ends. CDR1 and CDR2 from the germline V gene are MNHEY and SVGEGT. CDR3 sequence reads: CASSYRVEINQPQHF. The CDR3 DNA is TGTGCCAGCAGTTACCGAGTTGAGATAAATCAGCCCCAGCATTTT.

V usage is TRBV6-2 or TRBV6-3 and J usage is TRBJ2-1, with D maybe TRBD2 (6 bases). Germline V lookup: CDR1 MNHEY, CDR2 SVGEGT. This CDR3 is 17 amino acids long. Trimming shortened V by 2 bases and J by 0 bases, and 14 bases separated the two germline ends. In DNA, the CDR3 is TGTGCCAGCAGTTACCGACTAGGGACGAGCTCCTACAATGAGCAGTTCTTC. This encodes CASSYRLGTSSYNEQFF.

The rearrangement joins TRBV27 to TRBJ1-1; D unresolved. CDR1 and CDR2 from the germline V gene are MNHEY and SMNVEV (reference sequence). V lost 6 bases, J lost 0 bases, and 14 bases lay in between. CDR3 length: 15 amino acids. CDR3 loop: CASSLDGVVNTEAFF. In nucleotides, the CDR3 is TGTGCCAGCAGCTTGGACGGGGTCGTGAACACTGAAGCTTTCTTT.